The next 11 T cell receptor beta chains were all read from a single sample in a study of post-analysis software for immune sequencing data. General study results and limits: Roughly 5 TRBV segments were significantly more frequent in patients than in controls. TRBV5-6, TRBV5-1 and TRBV20-1 were among these segments.

The library was made from cDNA and included unique molecular identifiers. One entry per CDR3 protein, called by TCRdb with MiXCR from the PCR reads. The profile shows about 430,000 distinct CDR3 sequences, roughly 38% of them singletons. Their cognate antigens are unknown. The sequencing input was blood. The receptors stem from a girl aged 2-10 years with multiple sclerosis.

The sample holds a few counts of this clonotype. The gene calls are TRBV20-1 and TRBJ2-1, with 7 bases aligning to TRBD1. Germline CDR1 DFQATT, CDR2 SNEGSKA (reference sequence). CDR3 length: 14 residues. V was pared by 5 bases and J by 4 bases, with 8 bases of the junction left unmatched. The CDR3 DNA reads TGCAGTGCTCGTACAGGGGTCGTATACAATGAGCAGTTCTTC. Translating gives CSARTGVVYNEQFF.

The J gene is TRBJ2-5, the V gene TRBV5-1, with TRBD2 matching over 7 bases. The assigned J gene may be wrong: the sequence end matches TRBJ2-7 better. Germline V gene sequence: CDR1 SGHRS, CDR2 YFSETQ. The CDR3 contains 14 residues. The CDR3 DNA follows: TGCGCCAGCAGCTGCACTAGCGAAACCTACGAGCAGTACTTC. Its translation: CASSCTSETYEQYF.

The chain has TRBV29-1 and TRBJ1-1; 7 nucleotides align to TRBD1. Losses at the gene ends were 3 bases for V and 5 bases for J; bases not matched to a gene: 9. The CDR3 covers 14 residues. The germline CDR1 and CDR2 sequences are SQVTM and ANQGSEA. The CDR3 DNA reads TGCAGCGTTGATGAGGGGGCGTTGAGAACTGAAGCTTTCTTT. Translated: CSVDEGALRTEAFF.

The gene calls are TRBV4-2 and TRBJ1-5, with 8 bases aligning to TRBD1. From germline, CDR1 is LGHNA and CDR2 YNFKEQ. CDR3 length: 15 amino acids. V dropped 1 base and J dropped 5; count of bases not matched to a gene: 4. The CDR3 loop reads CASSQGTGLYQPQHF. The CDR3 DNA is TGTGCCAGCAGCCAAGGGACAGGGCTTTATCAGCCCCAGCATTTT.

The rearrangement uses TRBV27 and TRBJ2-7; 13 nucleotides match TRBD2. This CDR3 has 21 amino acids. J was trimmed by 0 bases and V by 3 bases; bases with no gene match: 17. The germline V gene has CDR1 MNHEY and CDR2 SMNVEV (reference sequence). Written as DNA, the CDR3 is TGTGCCAGCAGTTTCGCCGCTAGACTAGCGGGGGGACCTAAAGGCTCCTACGAGCAGTACTTC. Its translation: CASSFAARLAGGPKGSYEQYF.

The J gene is TRBJ2-5, the V gene TRBV20-1; 7 bases are shared with TRBD1. The CDR3 is made up of 14 amino acids. J lost 4 bases, V lost 6 bases, and 11 bases had no gene match. Germline V gene data show CDR1 as DFQATT and CDR2 as SNEGSKA (reference sequence). The CDR3 DNA follows: TGCAGTGCCCTAGGGGGCACGAGGGGAGAGACCCAGTACTTC. Protein sequence: CSALGGTRGETQYF.

V and J are TRBV7-9 and TRBJ2-5, with D perhaps TRBD2 (5 bases). Germline CDR1 is SEHNR and CDR2 is FQNEAQ (reference sequence). V was cut by 7 bases and J by 2 bases, with 17 bases left in between. The CDR3 length is 15 residues. The CDR3, as DNA: TGTGCCAGCAACCGACTGTCCGGGGTACAAGAGACCCAGTACTTC. It yields the protein CASNRLSGVQETQYF.

This chain uses TRBV5-4 with TRBJ2-7; TRBD1 matches at 12 bases. Germline V gives CDR1 SGHNT, CDR2 YYREEE (reference sequence). V lost 2 bases, J lost 4 bases, and 19 bases stayed unmatched. The CDR3 extends over 20 amino acids. CDR3 in DNA: TGTGCCAGCAGCTTTAAGTACCCGGGACAGGGGGCGAAAGAGAGATACGAGCAGTACTTC. Translated, it gives CASSFKYPGQGAKERYEQYF.

This clonotype was picked up a small number of times. The chain is built from TRBV4-3 and TRBJ1-2, with D possibly being TRBD1 (5 bases). V was pared by 0 bases and J by 3 bases, with 14 bases between. This CDR3 comprises 16 residues. Germline V gene lookup returns CDR1 LGHNA and CDR2 YSLEER. CDR3 amino acids: CASSQDPVGGDYGYTF. In DNA form, the CDR3 reads TGCGCCAGCAGCCAAGATCCAGTGGGAGGGGACTATGGCTACACCTTC.

This clonotype was recorded a few times. This chain uses TRBV12-5 with TRBJ2-1, with D unresolved. V dropped 1 base and J dropped 8 bases, with 24 bases sitting between them. The CDR3 is 18 amino acids. Germline V CDR1 and CDR2: LGHNT, FRNRAP. CDR3 nucleotide sequence: TGTGCTAGTGGTTTGGAGAGACCCTGGGTAGGACCGGGCGATGAGCAGTTCTTC. Protein: CASGLERPWVGPGDEQFF.

This chain connects TRBV12-3 or TRBV12-4 to TRBJ2-1, with D tentatively TRBD2 (6 bases). The ends were cut back, 4 bases at V and 6 bases at J, with 31 bases in the middle. This CDR3 region has 20 residues. The CDR3 nucleotides are TGTGCCAGCAGTTCCAACACGTGGATCCTCTCGGGACTTAATCTCAATGAGCAGTTCTTC. It encodes CASSSNTWILSGLNLNEQFF.